The 8 T cell receptor beta chains reported below all come from one sample, sequenced in a study of shared clonotypes between healthy human individuals (dated by TCRdb to 2019 to 2021). Library preparation employed the immunoSEQ multiplex PCR assay. Entries here come from immuneACCESS through TCRdb and include only in-frame sequences with V and J called. Some clones fail to appear in such tables; in the studies checked, an unresolved V gene covers under half of the shortfall, and the cause of the remainder is unknown. The sample has 1,100,000 or so clones on record, approximately 80% of them singletons. Approximately 0.56% of the sample belongs to the ten largest clones. Sequencing was carried out using memory CD4+ T cells from PBMCs. This sample's cell subset or site label indicates: CD45RA-negative fraction. The origin of the receptors is a man younger than 35 in good health. Some clones in this sample may be carry-over from other donors' samples.

Only a few counts were recorded for this clone. This sequence joins TRBV5-4 and TRBJ1-1; D is possibly TRBD1 (5 bases). Germline loops: CDR1 SGHNT, CDR2 YYREEE (reference sequence). This CDR3 spans 14 amino acids. V lost 0 bases to trimming and J lost 6 bases, with 12 bases between them. The CDR3 sequence: CASSLDQGVPEAFF. The CDR3 DNA reads TGTGCCAGCAGCTTGGACCAGGGAGTGCCTGAAGCTTTCTTT.

This chain joins TRBV30 and TRBJ1-2; TRBD1 matches 7 bases. Losses at the gene ends were 3 bases for V and 5 bases for J; bases not matched to a gene: 9. This CDR3 has 14 amino acids. Germline-derived CDR1 and CDR2 are GTSNPN and SVGIG (reference sequence). CDR3 region: CAWSRTGRGYGYTF. The CDR3 bases are TGTGCCTGGAGCAGGACAGGACGGGGATATGGCTACACCTTC.

The chain has TRBV23-1 and TRBJ1-1; D is unclear. TRBV23-1 is an ORF, with its function uncertain. The V gene lost 0 bases and the J gene lost 3 bases, with 8 bases spanning the gap. The CDR3 length is 14 residues. The CDR3 DNA reads as TGCGCCAGCAGTCAATCTGACGGATACACTGAAGCTTTCTTT. It specifies CASSQSDGYTEAFF.

The V call is TRBV2, the J call TRBJ2-3; weak D call: TRBD2 (5 bases). Germline assignment: CDR1 SNHLY and CDR2 FYNNEI. V was pared by 4 bases and J by 8 bases, with 13 bases between. The CDR3 has 13 amino acids. This chain's CDR3 is CASSVEGRGTQYF. As DNA, the CDR3 is TGTGCCAGCAGTGTCGAGGGCCGGGGTACGCAGTATTTT.

This chain connects TRBV7-3 to TRBJ1-1, with D tentatively TRBD1 (6 bases). The length of the CDR3 is 14 residues. From germline, CDR1 is SGHTA and CDR2 FQGTGA. Trimming cost V 2 bases and J 3 bases, with 10 bases left between them. CDR3 residues: CASSLLSGDTEAFF. Written as DNA, the CDR3 is TGTGCCAGCAGCTTATTATCAGGGGACACTGAAGCTTTCTTT.

The genes are TRBV7-3 and TRBJ1-2, with 7 bases fitting TRBD1. Germline V gives CDR1 SGHTA, CDR2 FQGTGA. The V segment lost 5 bases and the J segment 5 bases; nucleotides outside the gene matches: 14. The CDR3 has 16 amino acids. The CDR3 nucleotides read TGTGCCAGCAGCGACAAGACCGGGACAGCCTTATATGGCTACACCTTC. Its translation: CASSDKTGTALYGYTF.

The chain uses TRBV11-3 and TRBJ2-5, with 7 bases aligning to TRBD1. The V segment lost 5 bases and the J segment 5 bases; nucleotides outside the gene matches: 8. Per the germline V gene, CDR1 is SGHNT and CDR2 is YENEEA. The CDR3 is 14 residues long. The CDR3 sequence: CASSGRQGSETQYF. CDR3 nucleotides: TGTGCCAGCAGCGGCCGACAGGGTTCGGAGACCCAGTACTTC.

This clone has only a few counts. This chain connects TRBV30 to TRBJ1-5; D gene ambiguous. The germline V gene has CDR1 GTSNPN and CDR2 SVGIG (reference sequence). This CDR3 is 14 amino acids long. V was clipped by 5 bases and J by 3 bases, with 14 bases between them. Here the CDR3 DNA reads TGTGCCTGGGGAGCCACGAACCACAATCAGCCCCAGCATTTT. It specifies CAWGATNHNQPQHF.